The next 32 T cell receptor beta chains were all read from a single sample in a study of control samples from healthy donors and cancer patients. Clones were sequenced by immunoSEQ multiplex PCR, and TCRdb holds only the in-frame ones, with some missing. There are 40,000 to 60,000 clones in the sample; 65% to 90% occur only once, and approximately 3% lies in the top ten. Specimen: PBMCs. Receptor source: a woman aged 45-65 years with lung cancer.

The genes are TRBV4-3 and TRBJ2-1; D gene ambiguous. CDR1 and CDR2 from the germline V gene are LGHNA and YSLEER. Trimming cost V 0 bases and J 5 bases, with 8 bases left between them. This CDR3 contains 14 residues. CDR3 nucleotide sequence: TGCGCCAGCAGCCAAGATCCAGAGAACAATGAGCAGTTCTTC. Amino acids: CASSQDPENNEQFF.

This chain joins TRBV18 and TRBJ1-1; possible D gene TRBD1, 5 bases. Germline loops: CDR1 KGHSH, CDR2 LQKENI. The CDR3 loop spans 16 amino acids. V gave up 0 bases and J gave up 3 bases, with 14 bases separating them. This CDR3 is CASSPPSRAGDTEAFF. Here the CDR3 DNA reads TGTGCCAGCTCACCACCGAGTCGGGCGGGGGACACTGAAGCTTTCTTT.

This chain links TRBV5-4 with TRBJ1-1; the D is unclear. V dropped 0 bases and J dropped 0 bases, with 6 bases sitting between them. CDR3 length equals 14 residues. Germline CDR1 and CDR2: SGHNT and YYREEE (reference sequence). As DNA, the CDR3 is TGTGCCAGCAGCTTGGCCAGGATGAACACTGAAGCTTTCTTT. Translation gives CASSLARMNTEAFF.

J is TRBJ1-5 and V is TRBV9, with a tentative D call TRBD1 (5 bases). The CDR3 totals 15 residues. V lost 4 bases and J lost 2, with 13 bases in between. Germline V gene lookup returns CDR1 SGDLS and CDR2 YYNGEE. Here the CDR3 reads CASSPQAGGNQPQHF. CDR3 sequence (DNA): TGTGCCAGCAGCCCCCAGGCGGGGGGCAATCAGCCCCAGCATTTT.

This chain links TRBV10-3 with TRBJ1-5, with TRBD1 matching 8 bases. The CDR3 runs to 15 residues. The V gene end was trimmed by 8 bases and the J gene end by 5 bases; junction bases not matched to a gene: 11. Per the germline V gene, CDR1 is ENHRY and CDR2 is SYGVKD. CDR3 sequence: CAIRSGGEPDQPQHF. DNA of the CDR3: TGTGCCATCCGGTCAGGGGGCGAACCGGATCAGCCCCAGCATTTT.

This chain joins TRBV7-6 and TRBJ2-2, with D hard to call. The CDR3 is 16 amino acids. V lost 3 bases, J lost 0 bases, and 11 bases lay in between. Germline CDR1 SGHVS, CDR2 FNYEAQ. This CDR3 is CASSFGSAANTGELFF. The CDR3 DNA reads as TGTGCCAGCAGCTTTGGGTCTGCTGCGAACACCGGGGAGCTGTTTTTT.

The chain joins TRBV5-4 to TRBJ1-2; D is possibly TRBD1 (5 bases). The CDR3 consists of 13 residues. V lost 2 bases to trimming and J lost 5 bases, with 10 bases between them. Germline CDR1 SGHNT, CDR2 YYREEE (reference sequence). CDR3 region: CASSLNSGYGYTF. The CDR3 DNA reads TGTGCCAGCAGCTTAAATTCAGGGTATGGCTACACCTTC.

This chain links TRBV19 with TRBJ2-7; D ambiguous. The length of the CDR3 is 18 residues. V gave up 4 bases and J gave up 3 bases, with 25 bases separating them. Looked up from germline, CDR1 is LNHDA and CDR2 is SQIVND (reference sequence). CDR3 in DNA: TGTGCCAGTAGTAGTCTAACCGGAGAATCTTCGAACCGCTACGAGCAGTACTTC. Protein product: CASSSLTGESSNRYEQYF. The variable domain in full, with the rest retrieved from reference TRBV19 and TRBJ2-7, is DGGITQSPKYLFRKEGQNVTLSCEQNLNHDAMYWYRQDPGQGLRLIYYSQIVNDFQKGDIAEGYSVSREKKESFPLTVTSAQKNPTAFYLCASSSLTGESSNRYEQYFGPGTRLTVT.

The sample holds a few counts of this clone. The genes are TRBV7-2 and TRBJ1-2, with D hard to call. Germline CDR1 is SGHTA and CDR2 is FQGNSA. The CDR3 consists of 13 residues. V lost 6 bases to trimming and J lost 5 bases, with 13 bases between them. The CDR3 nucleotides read TGTGCCAGCAGTAGATCGCACCAATATGGCTACACCTTC. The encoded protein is CASSRSHQYGYTF.

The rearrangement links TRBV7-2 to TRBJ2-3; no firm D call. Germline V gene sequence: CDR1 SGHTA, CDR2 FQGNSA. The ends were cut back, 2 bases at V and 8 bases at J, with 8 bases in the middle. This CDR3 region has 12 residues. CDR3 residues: CASSLIMSTQYF. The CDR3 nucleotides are TGTGCCAGCAGCTTAATTATGTCTACGCAGTATTTT.

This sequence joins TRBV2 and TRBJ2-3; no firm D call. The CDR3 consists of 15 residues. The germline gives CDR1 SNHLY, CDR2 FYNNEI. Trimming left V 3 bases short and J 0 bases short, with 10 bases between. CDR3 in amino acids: CASSERSTSTDTQYF. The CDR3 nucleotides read TGTGCCAGCAGTGAGAGGAGTACTAGCACAGATACGCAGTATTTT.

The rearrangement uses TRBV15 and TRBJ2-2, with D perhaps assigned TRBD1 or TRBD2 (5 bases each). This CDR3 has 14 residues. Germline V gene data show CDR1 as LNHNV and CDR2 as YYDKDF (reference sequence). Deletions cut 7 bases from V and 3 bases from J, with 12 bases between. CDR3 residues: CATNVGADTGELFF. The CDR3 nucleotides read TGTGCCACCAATGTCGGGGCCGACACCGGGGAGCTGTTTTTT.

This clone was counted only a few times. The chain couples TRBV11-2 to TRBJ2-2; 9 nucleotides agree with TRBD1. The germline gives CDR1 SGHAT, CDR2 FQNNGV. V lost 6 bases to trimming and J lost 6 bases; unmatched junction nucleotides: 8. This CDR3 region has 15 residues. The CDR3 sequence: CASSQRTGESGELFF. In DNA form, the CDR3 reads TGTGCCAGCAGTCAGAGGACAGGGGAATCCGGGGAGCTGTTTTTT. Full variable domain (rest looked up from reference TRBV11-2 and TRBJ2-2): EAGVAQSPRYKIIEKRQSVAFWCNPISGHATLYWYQQILGQGPKLLIQFQNNGVVDDSQLPKDRFSAERLKGVDSTLKIQPAKLEDSAVYLCASSQRTGESGELFFGEGSRLTVL.

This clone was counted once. CDR3 amino acids: CASSQGSLIYGYTF. Here the CDR3 DNA reads TGTGCCAGCAGCCAAGGATCCCTGATCTATGGCTACACCTTC. This rearrangement joins TRBV14 to TRBJ1-2; D call uncertain. Germline CDR1 is SGHDN and CDR2 is FVKESK. The CDR3 totals 14 residues. Trimming shortened V by 1 base and J by 4 bases, and 10 bases separated the two germline ends.

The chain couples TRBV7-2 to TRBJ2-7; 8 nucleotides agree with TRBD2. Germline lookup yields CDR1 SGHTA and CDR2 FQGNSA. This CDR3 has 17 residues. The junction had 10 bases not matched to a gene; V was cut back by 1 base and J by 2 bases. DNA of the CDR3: TGTGCCAGCAGCTTAGTGGCTGTGAGCGGGGGCCCCTACGAGCAGTACTTC. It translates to CASSLVAVSGGPYEQYF.

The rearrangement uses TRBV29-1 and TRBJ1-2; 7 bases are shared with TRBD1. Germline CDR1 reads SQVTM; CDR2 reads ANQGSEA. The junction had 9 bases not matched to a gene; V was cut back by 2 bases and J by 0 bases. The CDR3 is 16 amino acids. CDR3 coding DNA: TGCAGCGTTGAAAGGGAGGGGGCCCTATCTAACTATGGCTACACCTTC. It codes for CSVEREGALSNYGYTF.

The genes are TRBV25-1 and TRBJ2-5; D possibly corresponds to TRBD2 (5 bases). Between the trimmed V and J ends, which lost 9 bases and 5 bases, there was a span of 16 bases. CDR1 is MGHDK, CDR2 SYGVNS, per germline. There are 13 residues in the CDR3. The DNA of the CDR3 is TGTGCCAGTGGGGAAAGAGGGTACGAGACCCAGTACTTC. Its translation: CASGERGYETQYF.

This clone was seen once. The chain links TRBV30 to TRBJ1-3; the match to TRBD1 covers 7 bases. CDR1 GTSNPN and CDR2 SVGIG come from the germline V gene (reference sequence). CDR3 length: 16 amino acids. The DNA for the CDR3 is TGTGGGTGGAGGGGACAGCATCGTCCCTCTGGAAACACCATATATTTT. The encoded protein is CGWRGQHRPSGNTIYF.

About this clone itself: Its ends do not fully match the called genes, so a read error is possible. CDR3 bases: TGTGCCAGTAGTTTAGACAGGTACACCGGGGAGCTGTTTTTT. This codes for CASSLDRYTGELFF. The rearrangement uses TRBV19 and TRBJ2-2, with D possibly matching TRBD1 (6 bases). CDR1 and CDR2 (germline): LNHDA, SQIVND (reference sequence). This CDR3 spans 14 amino acids.

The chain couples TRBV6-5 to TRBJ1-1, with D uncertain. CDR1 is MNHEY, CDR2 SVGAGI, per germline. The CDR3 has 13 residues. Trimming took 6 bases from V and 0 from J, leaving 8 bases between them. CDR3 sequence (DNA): TGTGCCAGCAGGGCAGGACTGAACACTGAAGCTTTCTTT. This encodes CASRAGLNTEAFF.

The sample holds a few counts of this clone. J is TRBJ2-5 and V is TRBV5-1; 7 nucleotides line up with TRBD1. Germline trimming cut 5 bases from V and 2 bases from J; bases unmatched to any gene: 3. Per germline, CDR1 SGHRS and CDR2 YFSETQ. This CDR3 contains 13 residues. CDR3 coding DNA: TGCGCCAGCAGACGACAGGGTCAAGAGACCCAGTACTTC. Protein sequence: CASRRQGQETQYF.

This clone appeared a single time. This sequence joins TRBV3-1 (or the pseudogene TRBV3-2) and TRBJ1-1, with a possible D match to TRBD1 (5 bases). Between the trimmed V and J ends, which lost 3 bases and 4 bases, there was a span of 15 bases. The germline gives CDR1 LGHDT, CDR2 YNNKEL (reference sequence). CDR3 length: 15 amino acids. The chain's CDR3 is CASSHLRQLSTEAFF. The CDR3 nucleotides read TGTGCCAGCAGCCACCTTAGACAGCTAAGCACTGAAGCTTTCTTT.

The CDR3 DNA follows: TGTGCCAGCAGCTTGGAGACAGGGAATTCACCCCTCCACTTT. Amino acid sequence: CASSLETGNSPLHF. This chain links TRBV5-4 with TRBJ1-6; TRBD1 aligns across 7 bases. The CDR3 consists of 14 residues. Germline V gene lookup returns CDR1 SGHNT and CDR2 YYREEE (reference sequence). V trimming: 0 bases; J trimming: 7 bases; junction bases outside the gene matches: 1.

The CDR3 sequence: CASSLSSTNEKLFF. In DNA form, the CDR3 reads TGTGCCAGCAGCTTAAGTTCAACTAATGAAAAACTGTTTTTT. V is TRBV7-2 and J is TRBJ1-4; no reliable D call. The germline V and J ends were trimmed by 2 bases and 0 bases, with 4 bases remaining between them. CDR3 length equals 14 residues. From germline, CDR1 is SGHTA and CDR2 FQGNSA.

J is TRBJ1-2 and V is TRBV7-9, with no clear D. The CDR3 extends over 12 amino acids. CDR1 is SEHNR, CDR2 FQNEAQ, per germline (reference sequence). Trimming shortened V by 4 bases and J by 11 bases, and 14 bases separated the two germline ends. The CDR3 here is CASSSSYGGYTF. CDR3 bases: TGTGCCAGCAGCTCCTCTTACGGAGGGTACACCTTC.

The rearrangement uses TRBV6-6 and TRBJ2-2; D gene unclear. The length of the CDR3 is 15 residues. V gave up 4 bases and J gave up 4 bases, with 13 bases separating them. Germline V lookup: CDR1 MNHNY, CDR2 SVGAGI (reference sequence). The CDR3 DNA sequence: TGTGCCAGCAGTTCCCGGGCCCCGGGCACCGGGGAGCTGTTTTTT. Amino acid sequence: CASSSRAPGTGELFF.

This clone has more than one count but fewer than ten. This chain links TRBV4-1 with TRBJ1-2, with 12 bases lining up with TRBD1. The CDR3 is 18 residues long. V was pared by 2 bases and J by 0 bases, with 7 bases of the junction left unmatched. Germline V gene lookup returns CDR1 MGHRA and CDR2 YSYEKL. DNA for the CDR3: TGCGCCAGCAGCCAACCCGGGACAGGGGGCCCAGCTAACTATGGCTACACCTTC. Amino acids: CASSQPGTGGPANYGYTF.

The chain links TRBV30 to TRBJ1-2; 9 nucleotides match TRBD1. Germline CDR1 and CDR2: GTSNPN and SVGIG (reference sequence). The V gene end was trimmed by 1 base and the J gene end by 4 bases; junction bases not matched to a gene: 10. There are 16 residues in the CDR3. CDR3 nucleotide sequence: TGTGCCTGGAGTGCTCCCCACACAGGGGGCGGCTATGGCTACACCTTC. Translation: CAWSAPHTGGGYGYTF. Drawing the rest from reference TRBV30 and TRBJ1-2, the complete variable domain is SQTIHQWPATLVQPVGSPLSLECTVEGTSNPNLYWYRQAAGRGLQLLFYSVGIGQISSEVPQNLSASRPQDRQFILSSKKLLLSDSGFYLCAWSAPHTGGGYGYTFGSGTRLTVV.

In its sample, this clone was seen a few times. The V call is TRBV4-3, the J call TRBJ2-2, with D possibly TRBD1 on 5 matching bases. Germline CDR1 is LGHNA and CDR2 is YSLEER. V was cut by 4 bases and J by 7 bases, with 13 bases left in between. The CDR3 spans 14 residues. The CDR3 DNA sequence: TGCGCCAGCAGCCCCCAATGGGGCGGCGGGGAGCTGTTTTTT. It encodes CASSPQWGGGELFF.

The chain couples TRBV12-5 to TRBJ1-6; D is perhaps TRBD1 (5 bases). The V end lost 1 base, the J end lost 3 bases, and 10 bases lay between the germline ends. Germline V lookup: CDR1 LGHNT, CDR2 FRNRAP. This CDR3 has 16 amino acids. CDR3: CASGLGRQGYNSPLHF. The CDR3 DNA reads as TGTGCTAGTGGTTTGGGAAGGCAGGGCTATAATTCACCCCTCCACTTT.

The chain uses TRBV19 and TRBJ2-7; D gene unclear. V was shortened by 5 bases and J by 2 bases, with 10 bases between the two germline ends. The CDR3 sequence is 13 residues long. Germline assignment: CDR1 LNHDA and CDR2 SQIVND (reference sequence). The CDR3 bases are TGTGCCAGTAGTCAAGATCCCCCCTACGAGCAGTACTTC. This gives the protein CASSQDPPYEQYF.

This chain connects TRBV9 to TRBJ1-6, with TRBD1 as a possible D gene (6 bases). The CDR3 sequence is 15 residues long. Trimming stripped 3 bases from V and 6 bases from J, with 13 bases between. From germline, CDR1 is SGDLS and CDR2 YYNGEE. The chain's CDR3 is CASSGTGLGNSPLHF. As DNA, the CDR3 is TGTGCCAGCAGCGGTACAGGGTTAGGTAATTCACCCCTCCACTTT.